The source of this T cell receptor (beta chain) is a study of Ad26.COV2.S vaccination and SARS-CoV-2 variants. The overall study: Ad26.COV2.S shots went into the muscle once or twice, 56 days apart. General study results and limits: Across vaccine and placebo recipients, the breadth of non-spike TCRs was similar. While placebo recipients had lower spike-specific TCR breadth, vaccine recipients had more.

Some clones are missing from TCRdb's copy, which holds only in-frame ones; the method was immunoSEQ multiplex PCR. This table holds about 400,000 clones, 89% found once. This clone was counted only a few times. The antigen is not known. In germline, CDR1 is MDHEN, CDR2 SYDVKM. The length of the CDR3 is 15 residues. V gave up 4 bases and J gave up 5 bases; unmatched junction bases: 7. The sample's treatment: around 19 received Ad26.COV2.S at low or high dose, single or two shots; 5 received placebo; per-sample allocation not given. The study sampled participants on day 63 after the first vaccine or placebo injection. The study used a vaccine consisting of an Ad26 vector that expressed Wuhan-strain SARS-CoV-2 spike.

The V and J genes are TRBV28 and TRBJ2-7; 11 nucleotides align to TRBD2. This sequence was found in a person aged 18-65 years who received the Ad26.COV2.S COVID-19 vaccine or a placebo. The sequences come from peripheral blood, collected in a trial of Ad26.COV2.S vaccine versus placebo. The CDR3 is CASSSLASGRHEQYF. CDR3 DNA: TGTGCCAGCAGTTCCCTGGCTAGCGGGAGGCACGAGCAGTACTTC.